This TCR beta chain was captured by sequencing in a study of STAT5B mutations in CD4+ large granular lymphocyte leukemia. Study-level points and caveats: Main leukemic clonotypes were patient-specific, but roughly 26% appeared at low frequency elsewhere.

Remarks on this clone: Its cognate antigen is unknown.

Assay used: immunoSEQ multiplex PCR; TCRdb lists only in-frame clones, some missing. Among more than 30,000 clones listed, roughly 80% were seen once. CDR1 is SGHDT and CDR2 is YYEEEE in the germline V gene. The ends lost 2 bases at V and 4 bases at J; junction bases unmatched: 5. The CDR3 length is 15 residues. Controls came from buffy coats of healthy blood donors. The receptor comes from a human donor in good health. V is TRBV5-6 and J is TRBJ2-1; the match to TRBD2 covers 8 bases. Source material: CD4+ T cells from blood buffy coats. The CDR3: CASSLSGSVYNEQFF. The CDR3 DNA sequence: TGTGCCAGCAGCTTAAGCGGGAGTGTGTACAATGAGCAGTTCTTC.